This TCR beta chain was found in a study of T cells in Graves' hyperthyroidism and ophthalmopathy. Ten or more counts support this clonotype. The antigen is not known. CDR1 and CDR2 from the germline V gene are SGHTA and FQGNSA. Trimming shortened V by 5 bases and J by 0 bases, and 5 bases separated the two germline ends. The length of the CDR3 is 12 residues. TCR beta CDR3 regions were amplified from RNA transcripts. The HTBI set primed first-round TCR CDR3 RT-PCR. TCRdb ran MiXCR on the multiplex PCR reads and lists one entry per CDR3 protein. The data contain 200,000 to 250,000 distinct CDR3 sequences, 17% of them singletons. General study results and limits: Expanded thyroid clonotypes (above 0.001) were mostly also found in blood.

Sequencing was carried out using blood. V is TRBV7-2 and J is TRBJ2-7, with no clear D. The receptor's source is a man aged 50 or older with Graves' hyperthyroidism. CDR3 amino acids: CASSASSYEQYF. The CDR3 region has the DNA TGTGCCAGCAGCGCTAGCTCCTACGAGCAGTACTTC.